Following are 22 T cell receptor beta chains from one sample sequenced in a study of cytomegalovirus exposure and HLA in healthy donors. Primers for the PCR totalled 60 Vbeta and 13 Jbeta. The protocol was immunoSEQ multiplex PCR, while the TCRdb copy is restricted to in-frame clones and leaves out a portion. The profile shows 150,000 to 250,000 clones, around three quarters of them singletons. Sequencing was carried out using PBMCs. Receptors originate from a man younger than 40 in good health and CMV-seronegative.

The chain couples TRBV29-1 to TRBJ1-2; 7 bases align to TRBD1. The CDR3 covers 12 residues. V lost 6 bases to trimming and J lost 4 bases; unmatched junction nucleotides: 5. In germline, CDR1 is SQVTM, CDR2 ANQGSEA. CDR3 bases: TGCAGCGTGTCAACAGGGGCCTATGGCTACACCTTC. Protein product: CSVSTGAYGYTF.

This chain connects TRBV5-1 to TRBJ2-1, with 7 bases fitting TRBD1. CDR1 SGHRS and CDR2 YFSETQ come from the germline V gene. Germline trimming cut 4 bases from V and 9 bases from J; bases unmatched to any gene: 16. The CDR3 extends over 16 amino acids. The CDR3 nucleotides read TGCGCCAGCAGCGGCACAGGGGTCCCCGCACTAGGTGAGCAGTTCTTC. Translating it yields CASSGTGVPALGEQFF.

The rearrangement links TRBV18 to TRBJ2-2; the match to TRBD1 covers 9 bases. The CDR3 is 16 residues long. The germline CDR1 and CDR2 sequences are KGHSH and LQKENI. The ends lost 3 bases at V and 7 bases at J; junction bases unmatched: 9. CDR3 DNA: TGTGCCAGCTCACCCCGGACAGGGGAAGCAGTCGGGGAGCTGTTTTTT. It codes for CASSPRTGEAVGELFF.

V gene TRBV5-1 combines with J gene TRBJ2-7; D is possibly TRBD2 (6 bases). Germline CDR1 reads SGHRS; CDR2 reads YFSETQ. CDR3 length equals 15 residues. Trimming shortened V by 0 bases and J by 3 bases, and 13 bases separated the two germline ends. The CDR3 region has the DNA TGCGCCAGCAGCTTGGAAGGGCGGGAAAGCTACGAGCAGTACTTC. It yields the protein CASSLEGRESYEQYF.

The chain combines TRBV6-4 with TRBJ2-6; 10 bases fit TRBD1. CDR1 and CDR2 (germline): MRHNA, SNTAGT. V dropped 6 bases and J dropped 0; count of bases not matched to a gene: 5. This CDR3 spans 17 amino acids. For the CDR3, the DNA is TGTGCCAGCAGCTCCGGGACAGGGGACTCTGGGGCCAACGTCCTGACTTTC. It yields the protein CASSSGTGDSGANVLTF.

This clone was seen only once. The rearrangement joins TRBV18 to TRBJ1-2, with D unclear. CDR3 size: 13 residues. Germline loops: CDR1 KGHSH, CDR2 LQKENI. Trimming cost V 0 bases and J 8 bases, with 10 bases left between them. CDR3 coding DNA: TGTGCCAGCTCACCACCGATCCGGGAAGGCTACACCTTC. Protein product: CASSPPIREGYTF.

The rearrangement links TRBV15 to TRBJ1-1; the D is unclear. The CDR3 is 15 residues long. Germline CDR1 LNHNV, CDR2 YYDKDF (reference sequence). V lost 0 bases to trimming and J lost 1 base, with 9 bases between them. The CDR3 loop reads CATSRDLRGNTEAFF. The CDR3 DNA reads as TGTGCCACCAGCAGAGATTTGCGAGGGAACACTGAAGCTTTCTTT.

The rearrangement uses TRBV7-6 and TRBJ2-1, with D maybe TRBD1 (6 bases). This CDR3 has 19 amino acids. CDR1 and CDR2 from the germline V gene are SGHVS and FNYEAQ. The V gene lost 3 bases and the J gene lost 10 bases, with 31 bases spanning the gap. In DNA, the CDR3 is TGTGCCAGCAGCTTGGTAGTTCCGGGACACAAACCCGGCACCCCCGAGCAGTTCTTC. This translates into CASSLVVPGHKPGTPEQFF.

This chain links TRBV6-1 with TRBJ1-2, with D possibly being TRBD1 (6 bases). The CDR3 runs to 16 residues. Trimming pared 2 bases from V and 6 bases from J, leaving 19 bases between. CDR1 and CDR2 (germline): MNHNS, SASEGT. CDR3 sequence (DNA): TGTGCCAGCAGTGAATCCAGTACAGGGCGTGGTAATGGCTACACCTTC. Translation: CASSESSTGRGNGYTF.

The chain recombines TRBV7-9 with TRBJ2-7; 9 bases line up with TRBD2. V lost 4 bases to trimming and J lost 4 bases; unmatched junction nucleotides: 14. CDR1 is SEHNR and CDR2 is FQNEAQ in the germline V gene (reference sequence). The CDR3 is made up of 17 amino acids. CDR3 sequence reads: CASSSNILAGALYEQYF. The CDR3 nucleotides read TGTGCCAGCAGCTCAAACATATTAGCGGGAGCACTTTACGAGCAGTACTTC.

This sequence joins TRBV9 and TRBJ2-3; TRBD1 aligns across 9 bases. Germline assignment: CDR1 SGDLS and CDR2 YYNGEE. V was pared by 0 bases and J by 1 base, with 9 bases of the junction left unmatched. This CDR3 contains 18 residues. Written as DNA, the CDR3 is TGTGCCAGCAGCGTAGATCCCCCGGGACAGGGTGGCACAGATACGCAGTATTTT. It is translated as CASSVDPPGQGGTDTQYF.

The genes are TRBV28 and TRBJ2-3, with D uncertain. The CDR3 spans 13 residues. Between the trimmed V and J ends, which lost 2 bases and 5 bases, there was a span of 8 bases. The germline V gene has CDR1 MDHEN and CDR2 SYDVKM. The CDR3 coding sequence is TGTGCCAGCAGTTTACCCCCAGGAGATACGCAGTATTTT. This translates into CASSLPPGDTQYF.

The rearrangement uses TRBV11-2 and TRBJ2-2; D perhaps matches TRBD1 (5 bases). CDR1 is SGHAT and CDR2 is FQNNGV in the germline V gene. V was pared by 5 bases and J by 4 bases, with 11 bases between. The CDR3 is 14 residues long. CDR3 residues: CASSPRAFTGELFF. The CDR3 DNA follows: TGTGCCAGCAGCCCCAGGGCCTTCACCGGGGAGCTGTTTTTT.

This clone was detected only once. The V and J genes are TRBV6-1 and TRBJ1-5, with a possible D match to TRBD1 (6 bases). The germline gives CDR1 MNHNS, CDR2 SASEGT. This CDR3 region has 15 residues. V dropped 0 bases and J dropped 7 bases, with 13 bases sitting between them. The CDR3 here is CASSEAPGGLQPQHF. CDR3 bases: TGTGCCAGCAGTGAAGCGCCGGGGGGCCTGCAGCCCCAGCATTTT.

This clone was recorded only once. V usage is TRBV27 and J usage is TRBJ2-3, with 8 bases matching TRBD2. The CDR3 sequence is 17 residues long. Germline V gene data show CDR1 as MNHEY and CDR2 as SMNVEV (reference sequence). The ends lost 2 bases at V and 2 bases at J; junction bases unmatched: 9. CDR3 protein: CASSLGSSGLFTDTQYF. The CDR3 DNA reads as TGTGCCAGCAGTTTAGGGTCTAGCGGGCTGTTCACAGATACGCAGTATTTT.

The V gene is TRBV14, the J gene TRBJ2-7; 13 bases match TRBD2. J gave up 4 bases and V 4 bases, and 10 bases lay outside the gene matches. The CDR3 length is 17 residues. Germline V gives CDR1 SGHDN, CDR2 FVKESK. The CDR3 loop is CASSPHQLAGGEYEQYF. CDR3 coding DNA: TGTGCCAGCAGCCCCCATCAACTAGCGGGAGGGGAATACGAGCAGTACTTC.

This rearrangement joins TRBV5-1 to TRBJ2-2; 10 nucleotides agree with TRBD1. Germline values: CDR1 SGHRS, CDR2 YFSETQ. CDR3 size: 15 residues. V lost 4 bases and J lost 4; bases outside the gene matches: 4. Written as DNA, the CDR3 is TGCGCCAGCAGCGTGGACAGGGGGTTCACCGGGGAGCTGTTTTTT. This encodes CASSVDRGFTGELFF.

The CDR3 sequence: CASSWEGLGYGYTF. The DNA for the CDR3 is TGTGCCAGCAGTTGGGAGGGGCTAGGCTATGGCTACACCTTC. V is TRBV28 and J is TRBJ1-2; a weak D match, TRBD1 (5 bases). This CDR3 contains 14 residues. Germline V lookup: CDR1 MDHEN, CDR2 SYDVKM. Trimming cost V 4 bases and J 4 bases, with 13 bases left between them.

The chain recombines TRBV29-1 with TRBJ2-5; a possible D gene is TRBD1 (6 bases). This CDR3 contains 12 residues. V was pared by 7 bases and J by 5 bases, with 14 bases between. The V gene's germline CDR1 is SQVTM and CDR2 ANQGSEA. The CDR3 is CSGQTGSETQYF. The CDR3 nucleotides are TGCAGCGGACAAACAGGGTCCGAGACCCAGTACTTC.

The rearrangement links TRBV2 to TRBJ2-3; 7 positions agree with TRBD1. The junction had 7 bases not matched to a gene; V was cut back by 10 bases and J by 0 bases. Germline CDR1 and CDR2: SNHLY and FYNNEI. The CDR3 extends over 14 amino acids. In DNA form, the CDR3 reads TGTGCCAAAAGGGGGCCTAACAGCACAGATACGCAGTATTTT. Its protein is CAKRGPNSTDTQYF.

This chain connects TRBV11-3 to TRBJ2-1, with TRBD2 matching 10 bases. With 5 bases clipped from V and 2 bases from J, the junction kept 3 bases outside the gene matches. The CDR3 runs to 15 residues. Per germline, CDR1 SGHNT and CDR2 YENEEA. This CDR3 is CASSLAGVAYNEQFF. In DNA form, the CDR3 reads TGTGCCAGCAGCCTAGCGGGAGTCGCCTACAATGAGCAGTTCTTC.

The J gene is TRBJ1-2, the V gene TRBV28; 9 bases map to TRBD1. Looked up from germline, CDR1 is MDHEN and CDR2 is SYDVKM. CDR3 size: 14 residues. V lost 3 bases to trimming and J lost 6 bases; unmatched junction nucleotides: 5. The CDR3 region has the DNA TGTGCCAGCAGTTTTTGGGACAGGGTTGATGGCTACACCTTC. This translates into CASSFWDRVDGYTF.